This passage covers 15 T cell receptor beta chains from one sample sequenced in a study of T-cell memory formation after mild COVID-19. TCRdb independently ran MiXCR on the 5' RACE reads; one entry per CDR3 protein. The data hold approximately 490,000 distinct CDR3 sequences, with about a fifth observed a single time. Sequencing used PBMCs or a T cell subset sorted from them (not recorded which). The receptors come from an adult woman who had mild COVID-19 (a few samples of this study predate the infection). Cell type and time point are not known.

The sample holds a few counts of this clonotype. CDR3 nucleotides: TGCGCCAGCAGCTCGGGACAGGGGGAGCAGTACTTC. Translation: CASSSGQGEQYF. The chain employs TRBV5-1 and TRBJ2-7; 10 positions agree with TRBD1. The V and J ends lost 3 bases and 7 bases, in that order; junction bases with no gene match: 1. CDR1 and CDR2 from the germline V gene are SGHRS and YFSETQ. CDR3 length: 12 residues.

CDR3 in DNA: TGTGCCAGCAGGGGACCGGGGATACTCCGATCCCTCCACTTT. Amino acid sequence: CASRGPGILRSLHF. V usage is TRBV27 and J usage is TRBJ1-6, with D tentatively TRBD1 (5 bases). The CDR3 is made up of 14 amino acids. Per germline, CDR1 MNHEY and CDR2 SMNVEV (reference sequence). The V and J ends lost 6 bases and 14 bases respectively, with 20 bases between them.

The CDR3 spells CASSFPPPRNEKLFF. The DNA of the CDR3 is TGTGCCAGCAGTTTCCCTCCCCCGCGTAATGAAAAACTGTTTTTT. The J gene is TRBJ1-4, the V gene TRBV12-3 or TRBV12-4; D ambiguous. This CDR3 has 15 amino acids. Trimming left V 3 bases short and J 4 bases short, with 12 bases between.

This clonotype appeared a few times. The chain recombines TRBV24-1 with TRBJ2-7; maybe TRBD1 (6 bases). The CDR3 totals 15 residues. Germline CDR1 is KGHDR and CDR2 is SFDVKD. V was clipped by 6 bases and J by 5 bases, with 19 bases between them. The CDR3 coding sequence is TGTGCCACCAGTTCAGCTTGGGGGCGCAGCAACGAGCAGTACTTC. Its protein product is CATSSAWGRSNEQYF.

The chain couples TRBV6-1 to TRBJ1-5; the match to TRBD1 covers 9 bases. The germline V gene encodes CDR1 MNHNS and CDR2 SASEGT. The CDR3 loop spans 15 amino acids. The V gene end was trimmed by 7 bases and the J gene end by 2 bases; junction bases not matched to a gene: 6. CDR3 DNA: TGTGCCAGCACCCCGGACAGGGGAGGCAATCAGCCCCAGCATTTT. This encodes CASTPDRGGNQPQHF.

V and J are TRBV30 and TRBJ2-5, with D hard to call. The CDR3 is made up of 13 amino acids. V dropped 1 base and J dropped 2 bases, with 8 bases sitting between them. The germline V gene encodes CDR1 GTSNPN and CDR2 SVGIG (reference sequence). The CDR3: CAWSANLQETQYF. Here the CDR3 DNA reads TGTGCCTGGAGTGCTAACCTACAAGAGACCCAGTACTTC.

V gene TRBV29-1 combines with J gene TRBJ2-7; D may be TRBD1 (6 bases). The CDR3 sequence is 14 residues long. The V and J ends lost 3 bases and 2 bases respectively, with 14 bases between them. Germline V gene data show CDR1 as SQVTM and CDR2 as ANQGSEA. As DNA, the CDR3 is TGCAGCGTTGAGGGGGCTGTAACGGCCTACGAGCAGTACTTC. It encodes CSVEGAVTAYEQYF.

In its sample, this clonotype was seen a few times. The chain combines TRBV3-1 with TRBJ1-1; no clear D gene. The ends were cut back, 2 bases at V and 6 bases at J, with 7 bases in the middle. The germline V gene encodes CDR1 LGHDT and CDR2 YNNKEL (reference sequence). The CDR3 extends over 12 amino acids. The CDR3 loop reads CASSQFRAEAFF. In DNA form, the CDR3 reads TGTGCCAGCAGCCAATTTAGGGCTGAAGCTTTCTTT.

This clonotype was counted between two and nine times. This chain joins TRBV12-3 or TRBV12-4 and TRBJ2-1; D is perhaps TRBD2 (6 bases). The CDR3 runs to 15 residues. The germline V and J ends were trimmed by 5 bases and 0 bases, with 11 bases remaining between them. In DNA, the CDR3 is TGTGCCAGCAGTGCGGGACCCCGCTCCTACAATGAGCAGTTCTTC. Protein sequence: CASSAGPRSYNEQFF.

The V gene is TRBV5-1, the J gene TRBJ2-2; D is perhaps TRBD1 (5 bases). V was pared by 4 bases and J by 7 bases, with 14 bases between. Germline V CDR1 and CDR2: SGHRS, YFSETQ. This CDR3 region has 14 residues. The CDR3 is CASSARQGDGELFF. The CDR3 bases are TGCGCCAGCAGCGCACGGCAGGGTGACGGGGAGCTGTTTTTT. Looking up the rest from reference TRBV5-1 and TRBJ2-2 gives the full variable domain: KAGVTQTPRYLIKTRGQQVTLSCSPISGHRSVSWYQQTPGQGLQFLFEYFSETQRNKGNFPGRFSGRQFSNSRSEMNVSTLELGDSALYLCASSARQGDGELFFGEGSRLTVL.

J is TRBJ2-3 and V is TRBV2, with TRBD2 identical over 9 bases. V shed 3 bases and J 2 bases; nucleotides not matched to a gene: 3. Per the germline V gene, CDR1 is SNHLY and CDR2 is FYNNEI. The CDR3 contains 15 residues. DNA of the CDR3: TGTGCCAGCAGTGACGCTAGCGGGGTCACAGATACGCAGTATTTT. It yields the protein CASSDASGVTDTQYF.

The CDR3 reads CASRLDLAGFNEQFF. The CDR3, as DNA: TGTGCCAGCAGATTGGATCTAGCGGGGTTCAATGAGCAGTTCTTC. The genes are TRBV6-2 or TRBV6-3 and TRBJ2-1, with 9 bases identical to TRBD2. After removal of 6 bases from V and 6 bases from J, the junction contained 9 bases not matched to a gene. Germline-derived CDR1 and CDR2 are MNHEY and SVGEGT. The CDR3 has 15 amino acids.

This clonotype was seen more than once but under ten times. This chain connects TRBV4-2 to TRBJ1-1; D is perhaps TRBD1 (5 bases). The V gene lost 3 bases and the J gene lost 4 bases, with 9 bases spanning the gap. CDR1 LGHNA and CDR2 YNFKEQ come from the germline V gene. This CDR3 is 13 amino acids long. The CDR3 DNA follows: TGTGCCAGCAGCCAGGGAGGGGTCACTGAAGCTTTCTTT. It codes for CASSQGGVTEAFF.

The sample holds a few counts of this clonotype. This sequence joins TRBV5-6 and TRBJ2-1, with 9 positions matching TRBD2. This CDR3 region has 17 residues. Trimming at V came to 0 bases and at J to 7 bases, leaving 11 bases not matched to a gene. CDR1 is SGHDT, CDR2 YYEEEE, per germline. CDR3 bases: TGTGCCAGCAGCTTGGGCGCTTTGGCGGGAGGGATTAATGAGCAGTTCTTC. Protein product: CASSLGALAGGINEQFF.

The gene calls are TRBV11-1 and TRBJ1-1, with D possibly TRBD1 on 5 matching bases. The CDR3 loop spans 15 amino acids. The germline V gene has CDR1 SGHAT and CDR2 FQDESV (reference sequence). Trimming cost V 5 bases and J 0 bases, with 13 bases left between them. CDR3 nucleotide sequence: TGTGCCAGCAGCATCGGGTGGGGGATGAACACTGAAGCTTTCTTT. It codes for CASSIGWGMNTEAFF.